The next 17 T cell receptor beta chains were all read from a single sample in a study of shared clonotypes between healthy human individuals. Cells designated naive CD8 were CD45RO-negative and were positively selected for CCR7, with terminally differentiated effector memory CD45RA+ cells excluded. This table comes from immunoSEQ multiplex PCR, and its TCRdb copy is limited to in-frame clones, with some not included. The sample consists of around 2,000,000 clones, approximately 95% of them appearing once. Sample: naive CD8+ T cells sorted from blood. The receptor set was obtained from a man aged 18 to 30 in good health.

This rearrangement joins TRBV5-4 to TRBJ1-6, with 8 bases that match TRBD1. Germline CDR1 reads SGHNT; CDR2 reads YYREEE (reference sequence). The V gene end was trimmed by 4 bases and the J gene end by 10 bases; junction bases not matched to a gene: 10. The CDR3 has 15 amino acids. CDR3 loop: CASSIGQGAWSPLHF. CDR3 bases: TGTGCCAGCAGCATCGGGCAGGGGGCTTGGTCACCCCTCCACTTT.

The CDR3: CASSPLGAYEQYF. The CDR3 DNA reads TGTGCCAGCAGCCCTCTAGGGGCCTACGAGCAGTACTTC. The chain couples TRBV7-6 to TRBJ2-7; tentatively, D is TRBD1 (5 bases). Germline loops: CDR1 SGHVS, CDR2 FNYEAQ. V shed 5 bases and J shed 2 bases, with 10 bases lying between them. The CDR3 is 13 residues long.

The chain joins TRBV10-2 to TRBJ2-1; no reliable D call. Looked up from germline, CDR1 is WSHSY and CDR2 is SAAADI. This CDR3 spans 14 amino acids. Trimming shortened V by 10 bases and J by 7 bases, and 20 bases separated the two germline ends. The CDR3 DNA reads as TGCGCCACGCAACCGCCCGTTCATCGTAATGAGCAGTTCTTC. It translates to CATQPPVHRNEQFF.

The CDR3 region has the DNA TGTGCCAGCAGGGACCCGGGACTTAGGAACACTGAAGCTTTCTTT. Translating gives CASRDPGLRNTEAFF. The chain links TRBV7-9 to TRBJ1-1; D possibly corresponds to TRBD1 (5 bases). Trimming took 6 bases from V and 1 from J, leaving 15 bases between them. The CDR3 runs 15 residues. CDR1 is SEHNR, CDR2 FQNEAQ, per germline (reference sequence).

The gene calls are TRBV5-8 and TRBJ2-7; 7 bases fit TRBD1. With V trimmed by 9 bases and J by 3 bases, 15 bases remained unmatched. Germline assignment: CDR1 SGHTS and CDR2 YDEGEE. The CDR3 is 15 residues long. The CDR3 bases are TGTGCCACCCAACAGGGGACCCTTGTCCTCTACGAGCAGTACTTC. Amino acids: CATQQGTLVLYEQYF.

The V and J genes are TRBV10-3 and TRBJ1-2; TRBD1 might be the D (5 bases). This CDR3 contains 15 residues. Germline values: CDR1 ENHRY, CDR2 SYGVKD. Trimming left V 0 bases short and J 5 bases short, with 13 bases between. The CDR3 DNA follows: TGTGCCATCAGTGAGTCGCCAGGGTCTGGATATGGCTACACCTTC. This codes for CAISESPGSGYGYTF.

Written as DNA, the CDR3 is TGCGCCAGCAGCCAAGTCCTAGCGGGAGGGTGGGAGCAGTACTTC. Protein: CASSQVLAGGWEQYF. This chain connects TRBV4-1 to TRBJ2-7, with TRBD2 matching over 12 bases. Germline CDR1 MGHRA, CDR2 YSYEKL. The trim removed 1 base at V and 7 bases at J, leaving 5 bases unmatched. This CDR3 is 15 amino acids long.

Turning to this clone: With a much larger clone just one base away, this may be a read error. This chain joins TRBV9 and TRBJ2-2; no clear D gene. Germline V lookup: CDR1 SGDLS, CDR2 YYNGEE. Trimming stripped 3 bases from V and 3 bases from J, with 3 bases between. The CDR3 covers 12 residues. The CDR3 sequence: CASSEYTGELFF. DNA of the CDR3: TGTGCCAGCAGCGAGTACACCGGGGAGCTGTTTTTT. The whole variable domain, remainder taken from reference TRBV9 and TRBJ2-2, is DSGVTQTPKHLITATGQRVTLRCSPRSGDLSVYWYQQSLDQGLQFLIQYYNGEERAKGNILERFSAQQFPDLHSELNLSSLELGDSALYFCASSEYTGELFFGEGSRLTVL.

This chain links TRBV7-3 with TRBJ2-2; TRBD2 aligns across 10 bases. Germline CDR1 is SGHTA and CDR2 is FQGTGA. The CDR3 totals 19 residues. Trimming took 5 bases from V and 3 from J; bases not matched to a gene: 15. The CDR3 coding sequence is TGTGCCAGCAGCATCTTCCCCCTCTCTAGCGGGGGAGACACCGGGGAGCTGTTTTTT. Translating it yields CASSIFPLSSGGDTGELFF.

The J gene is TRBJ1-1, the V gene TRBV7-2, with 7 nucleotides matching TRBD1. Germline V gene lookup returns CDR1 SGHTA and CDR2 FQGNSA. With 1 base clipped from V and 8 bases from J, the junction kept 1 base outside the gene matches. The length of the CDR3 is 12 residues. CDR3 coding DNA: TGTGCCAGCAGCTTAGGAGGGGGCGAAGCTTTCTTT. Translated, it gives CASSLGGGEAFF.

The V and J genes are TRBV27 and TRBJ1-2; 7 bases line up with TRBD1. V gave up 6 bases and J gave up 4 bases; unmatched junction bases: 8. The CDR3 consists of 14 residues. From germline, CDR1 is MNHEY and CDR2 SMNVEV (reference sequence). CDR3 DNA sequence: TGTGCCAGCAGCCCAGGGGGTGTAGGCTATGGCTACACCTTC. Translation: CASSPGGVGYGYTF.

The gene calls are TRBV4-1 and TRBJ1-2, with 7 bases lining up with TRBD1. CDR1 is MGHRA, CDR2 YSYEKL, per germline. This CDR3 region has 16 residues. V was clipped by 0 bases and J by 5 bases; unmatched bases: 9. The CDR3 DNA reads as TGCGCCAGCAGCCAAGATCCGAGGACAGGCCCTTATGGCTACACCTTC. This encodes CASSQDPRTGPYGYTF.

This clone has only one observation. This chain connects TRBV6-6 to TRBJ1-2; 8 bases line up with TRBD1. J gave up 8 bases and V 6 bases, and 8 bases lay outside the gene matches. Per germline, CDR1 MNHNY and CDR2 SVGAGI (reference sequence). The CDR3 runs to 13 residues. The CDR3 coding sequence is TGTGCCAGCAGCCCAGGGGGCGAGACGGGCTACACCTTC. As protein: CASSPGGETGYTF.

This chain links TRBV5-4 with TRBJ2-7; 7 bases match TRBD1. Trimming cost V 4 bases and J 5 bases; bases outside gene matches: 9. Looked up from germline, CDR1 is SGHNT and CDR2 is YYREEE (reference sequence). The CDR3 consists of 14 residues. The CDR3 sequence is CASSPTGSADEQYF. In DNA, the CDR3 is TGTGCCAGCAGCCCGACAGGGAGCGCGGACGAGCAGTACTTC.

The chain is built from TRBV30 and TRBJ2-2, with D possibly being TRBD1 or TRBD2 (5 bases each). From germline, CDR1 is GTSNPN and CDR2 SVGIG (reference sequence). The CDR3 covers 16 residues. V dropped 4 bases and J dropped 6 bases, with 21 bases sitting between them. The CDR3 here is CAWTTGTPIFAGELFF. The CDR3 nucleotides are TGTGCCTGGACCACCGGGACCCCAATTTTCGCCGGGGAGCTGTTTTTT.

V and J are TRBV7-8 and TRBJ2-7; 11 bases fit TRBD2. Trimming cost V 5 bases and J 1 base; bases outside gene matches: 1. Germline CDR1 and CDR2: SGHVS and FQNEAQ. The CDR3 is 14 amino acids. This CDR3 reads CASSPSGGSYEQYF. DNA of the CDR3: TGTGCCAGCAGCCCTAGCGGGGGGTCCTACGAGCAGTACTTC.

J is TRBJ1-1 and V is TRBV13, with D unresolved. Trimming cost V 2 bases and J 3 bases, with 13 bases left between them. CDR1 and CDR2 (germline): PRHDT, FYEKMQ (reference sequence). The CDR3 length is 15 residues. CDR3 loop: CASSLTGSLHTEAFF. The CDR3, as DNA: TGTGCCAGCAGCTTAACGGGGTCTCTGCACACTGAAGCTTTCTTT.